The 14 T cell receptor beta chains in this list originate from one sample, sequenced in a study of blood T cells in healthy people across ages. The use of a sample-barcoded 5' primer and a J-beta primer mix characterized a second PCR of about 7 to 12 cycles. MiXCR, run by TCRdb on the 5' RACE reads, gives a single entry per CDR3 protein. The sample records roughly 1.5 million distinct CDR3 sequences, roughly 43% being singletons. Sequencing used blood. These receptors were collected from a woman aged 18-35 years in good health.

CDR3: CASSLRTSVDNEQYF. CDR3 sequence (DNA): TGTGCCAGCAGCCTCCGGACTAGCGTTGACAATGAGCAGTACTTC. The chain recombines TRBV12-3 or TRBV12-4 with TRBJ2-7; 9 bases align to TRBD2. The V segment lost 6 bases and the J segment 7 bases; nucleotides outside the gene matches: 13. CDR3 length: 15 amino acids.

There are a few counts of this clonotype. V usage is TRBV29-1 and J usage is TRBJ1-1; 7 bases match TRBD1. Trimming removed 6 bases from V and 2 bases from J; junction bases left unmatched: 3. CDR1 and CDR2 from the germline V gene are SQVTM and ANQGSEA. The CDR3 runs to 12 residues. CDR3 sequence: CSVGTANTEAFF. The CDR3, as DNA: TGCAGCGTAGGGACAGCTAACACTGAAGCTTTCTTT.

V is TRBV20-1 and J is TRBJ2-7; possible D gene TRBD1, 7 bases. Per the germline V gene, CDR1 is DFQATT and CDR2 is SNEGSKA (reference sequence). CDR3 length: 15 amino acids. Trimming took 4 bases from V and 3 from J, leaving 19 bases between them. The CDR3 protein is CSANLLARDSYEQYF. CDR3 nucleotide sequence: TGCAGTGCTAATCTGCTCGCGCGGGACAGCTACGAGCAGTACTTC.

CDR3 coding DNA: TGTGCCAGCAGCCAACTAGGACTAGCGGGGGTTTCTGAGCAGTACTTC. It codes for CASSQLGLAGVSEQYF. This chain links TRBV3-1 with TRBJ2-7; 13 nucleotides agree with TRBD2. With V trimmed by 2 bases and J by 7 bases, 8 bases remained unmatched. The CDR3 extends over 16 amino acids. Germline V gives CDR1 LGHDT, CDR2 YNNKEL (reference sequence).

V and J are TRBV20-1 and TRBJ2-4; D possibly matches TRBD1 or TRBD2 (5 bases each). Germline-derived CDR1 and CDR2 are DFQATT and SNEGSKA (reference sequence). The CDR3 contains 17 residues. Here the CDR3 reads CSAKGRRGNQAKNIQYF. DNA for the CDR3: TGCAGCGCCAAGGGACGGCGAGGTAATCAAGCCAAAAACATTCAGTACTTC.

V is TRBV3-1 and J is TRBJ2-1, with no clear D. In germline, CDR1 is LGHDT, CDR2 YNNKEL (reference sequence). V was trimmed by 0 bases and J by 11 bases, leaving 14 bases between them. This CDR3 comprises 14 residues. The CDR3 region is CASSQDPLLNQQFF. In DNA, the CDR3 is TGTGCCAGCAGCCAAGATCCCCTTCTGAACCAGCAGTTCTTC.

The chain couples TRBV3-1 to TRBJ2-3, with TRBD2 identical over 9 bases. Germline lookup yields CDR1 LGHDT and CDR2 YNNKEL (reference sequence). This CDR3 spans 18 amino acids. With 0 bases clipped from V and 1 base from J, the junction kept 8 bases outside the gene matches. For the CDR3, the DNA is TGTGCCAGCAGCCAAGATAGTTACAAGCGGGAGGGCACAGATACGCAGTATTTT. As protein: CASSQDSYKREGTDTQYF.

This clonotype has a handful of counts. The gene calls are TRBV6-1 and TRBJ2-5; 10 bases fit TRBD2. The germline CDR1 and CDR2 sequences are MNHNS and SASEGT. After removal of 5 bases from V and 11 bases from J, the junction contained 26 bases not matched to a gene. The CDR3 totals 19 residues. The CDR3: CASSPDAIRLAGVYNEQYF. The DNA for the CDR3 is TGTGCCAGCAGTCCCGACGCAATTAGGCTAGCGGGAGTCTACAATGAGCAGTACTTC.

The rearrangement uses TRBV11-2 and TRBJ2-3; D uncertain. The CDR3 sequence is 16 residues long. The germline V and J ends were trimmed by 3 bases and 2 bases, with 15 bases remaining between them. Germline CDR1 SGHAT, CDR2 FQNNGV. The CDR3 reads CASSFFGVPSTDTQYF. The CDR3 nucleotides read TGTGCCAGCAGCTTTTTTGGGGTCCCGTCCACAGATACGCAGTATTTT.

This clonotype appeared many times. DNA for the CDR3: TGTGCCAGCAGCGTAGACAGGGGGCGCCTGTACGAGCAGTACTTC. Protein sequence: CASSVDRGRLYEQYF. The rearrangement uses TRBV7-9 and TRBJ2-7; 10 bases fit TRBD1. The CDR3 consists of 15 residues. Germline V gene sequence: CDR1 SEHNR, CDR2 FQNEAQ (reference sequence). V was pared by 5 bases and J by 4 bases, with 8 bases of the junction left unmatched.

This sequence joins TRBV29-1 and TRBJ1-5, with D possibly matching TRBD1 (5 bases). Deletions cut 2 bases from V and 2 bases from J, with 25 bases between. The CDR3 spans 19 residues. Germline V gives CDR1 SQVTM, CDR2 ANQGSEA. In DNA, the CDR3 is TGCAGCGTTGAAAAAGGGAAGAGGGACGGGGGTAGGTGCAATCAGCCCCAGCATTTT. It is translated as CSVEKGKRDGGRCNQPQHF. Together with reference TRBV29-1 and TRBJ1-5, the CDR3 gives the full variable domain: SAVISQKPSRDICQRGTSLTIQCQVDSQVTMMFWYRQQPGQSLTLIATANQGSEATYESGFVIDKFPISRPNLTFSTLTVSNMSPEDSSIYLCSVEKGKRDGGRCNQPQHFGDGTRLSIL.

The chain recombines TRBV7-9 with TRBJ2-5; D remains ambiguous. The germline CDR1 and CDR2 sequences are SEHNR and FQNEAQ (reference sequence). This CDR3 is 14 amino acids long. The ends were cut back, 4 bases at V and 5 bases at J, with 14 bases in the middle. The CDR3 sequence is CASSSGFLGETQYF. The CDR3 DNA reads TGTGCCAGCAGCTCCGGATTCTTGGGGGAGACCCAGTACTTC. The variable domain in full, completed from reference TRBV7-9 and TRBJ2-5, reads DTGVSQNPRHKITKRGQNVTFRCDPISEHNRLYWYRQTLGQGPEFLTYFQNEAQLEKSRLLSDRFSAERPKGSFSTLEIQRTEQGDSAMYLCASSSGFLGETQYFGPGTRLLVL.

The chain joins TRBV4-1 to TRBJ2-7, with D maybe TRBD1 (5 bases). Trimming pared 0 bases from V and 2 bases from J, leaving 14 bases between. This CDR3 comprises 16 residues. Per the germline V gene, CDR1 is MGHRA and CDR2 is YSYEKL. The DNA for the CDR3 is TGCGCCAGCAGCCAAGATCGCAAAACAGGAACCTACGAGCAGTACTTC. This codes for CASSQDRKTGTYEQYF.

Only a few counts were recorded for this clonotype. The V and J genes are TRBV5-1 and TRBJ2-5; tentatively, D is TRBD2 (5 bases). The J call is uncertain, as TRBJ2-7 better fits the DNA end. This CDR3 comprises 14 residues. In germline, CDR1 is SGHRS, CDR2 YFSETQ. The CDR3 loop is CASSVGAIEGEQYF. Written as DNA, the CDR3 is TGCGCCAGCAGCGTTGGCGCCATCGAGGGCGAGCAGTACTTC.